Sequencing of this T cell receptor (beta chain) was carried out in a study of technical replicates of blood from a few donors. Assay used: immunoSEQ multiplex PCR; TCRdb lists only in-frame clones, some missing. The sample consists of approximately 80,000 clones, 75% to 90% of them appearing once. After removal of 1 base from V and 6 bases from J, the junction contained 7 bases not matched to a gene. Germline assignment: CDR1 MNHEY and CDR2 SMNVEV (reference sequence). The CDR3 length is 15 residues. The clonotype originates from a human donor in good health. The rearrangement uses TRBV27 and TRBJ1-2; 8 bases line up with TRBD1. What was sequenced was T cells isolated from PBMCs. CDR3 sequence: CASSLWQGAIDGYTF. The CDR3 coding sequence is TGTGCCAGCAGTTTATGGCAGGGGGCGATCGATGGCTACACCTTC.